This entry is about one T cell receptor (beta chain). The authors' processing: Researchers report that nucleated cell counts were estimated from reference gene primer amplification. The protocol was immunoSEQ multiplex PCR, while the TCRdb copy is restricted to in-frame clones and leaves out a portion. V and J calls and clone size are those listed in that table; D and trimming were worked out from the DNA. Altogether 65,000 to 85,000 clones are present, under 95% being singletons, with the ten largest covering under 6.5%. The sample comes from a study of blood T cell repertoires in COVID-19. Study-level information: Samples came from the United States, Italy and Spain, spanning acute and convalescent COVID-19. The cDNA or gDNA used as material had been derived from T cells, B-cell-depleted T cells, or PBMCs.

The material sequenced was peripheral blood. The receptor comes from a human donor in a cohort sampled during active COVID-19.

Here the CDR3 reads CASSRLQGLQEQYF. For the CDR3, the DNA is TGTGCCAGCAGCCGTTTACAGGGCCTACAGGAGCAGTACTTC. The chain joins TRBV7-2 to TRBJ2-7; weak D call: TRBD1 (6 bases). V gave up 5 bases and J gave up 7 bases, with 18 bases separating them. Germline CDR1 and CDR2: SGHTA and FQGNSA. The CDR3 contains 14 residues.